This T cell receptor beta chain was identified during a study of regulatory T cells in long-lasting Graves disease. Described time point: newly diagnosed GD, antithyroid drugs for less than 3 months. PBMC-derived RNA was used for the TCR library. Whole-study findings and limits: The number of shared public clonotypes was higher in persistent patients (2,741) than new patients (966).

CDR3-region Arm-PCR and iRepertoire HTBI primers produced the TCR beta libraries. TCRdb redid the calling of the multiplex PCR reads with MiXCR, one entry per CDR3 protein. The profile shows about 560,000 distinct CDR3 sequences, more than 15% of them singletons. This clonotype was seen more than once but under ten times. The antigen is unknown. Trimming took off 0 bases at V and 2 bases at J, with 8 bases between the two ends. The CDR3 has 15 amino acids. The germline V gene encodes CDR1 KGHSH and CDR2 LQKENI. This sample also belongs to another study, concerning T cells in Graves' hyperthyroidism and ophthalmopathy.

Source: peripheral blood mononuclear cells (PBMCs), taken at new diagnosis, from a patient treated with antithyroid drugs. The gene calls are TRBV18 and TRBJ1-3, with a possible D match to TRBD1 (6 bases). This TCR derives from a man between 18 and 35 years old with Graves disease. The CDR3 here is CASSPPNRAGNTIYF. In nucleotides, the CDR3 is TGTGCCAGCTCACCACCGAACAGGGCTGGAAACACCATATATTTT.